This T cell receptor beta chain comes out of a study of prognosis after radiotherapy for stage I lung cancer. Blood was drawn (around 6 milliliters of peripheral blood) at each of two time points. This CDR3 has 11 amino acids. Germline V gene data show CDR1 as SGHTA and CDR2 as FQGNSA. The V gene lost 4 bases and the J gene lost 1 base, with 1 base spanning the gap. The study amplified the TCR beta CDR3 region from genomic DNA. This amplification was carried out by two rounds of multiplex PCR. Specific primers for each TRBV and TRBJ gene were what first-round PCR used. Each CDR3 protein is one row after TCRdb ran MiXCR on the multiplex PCR reads. Here the sample spans about 24,000 distinct CDR3 sequences, roughly 35% being singletons.

The chain recombines TRBV7-2 with TRBJ1-1; D unclear. This receptor was obtained from a donor of 50 years or more with non-small cell lung cancer. The sequenced sample was PBMCs, obtained before or after stereotactic body radiation therapy (not recorded which). CDR3 in amino acids: CASSSNTEAFF. The DNA for the CDR3 is TGTGCCAGCAGCTCGAACACTGAAGCTTTCTTT.